The next 27 T cell receptor beta chains were all read from a single sample in a study of T cells after yellow fever vaccination. Each CDR3 protein is one row after TCRdb ran MiXCR on the 5' RACE reads. The sample gives about 350,000 distinct CDR3 sequences, around 8.1% of which show up once; 17% is in the top ten. This specimen was PBMCs, taken about 49 days after the first yellow fever vaccination. These TCRs come from a man aged 18 to 30 who received the YFV17D yellow fever vaccine.

The gene calls are TRBV5-4 and TRBJ2-2, with D maybe TRBD2 (6 bases). Germline V gene lookup returns CDR1 SGHNT and CDR2 YYREEE (reference sequence). CDR3 length: 15 residues. V was pared by 3 bases and J by 6 bases, with 15 bases between. Here the CDR3 reads CASSYPSGVAGELFF. CDR3 coding DNA: TGTGCCAGCAGCTACCCTTCGGGGGTTGCCGGGGAGCTGTTTTTT.

This clonotype was seen more than once but under ten times. This sequence joins TRBV30 and TRBJ2-1; no reliable D call. CDR3 length: 11 residues. Looked up from germline, CDR1 is GTSNPN and CDR2 is SVGIG (reference sequence). V was shortened by 1 base and J by 15 bases, with 13 bases between the two germline ends. The CDR3 DNA reads TGTGCCTGGAGTGCCTGGACGTCCAGGTTCTTC. This codes for CAWSAWTSRFF.

This clonotype turned up a few times. The chain's CDR3 is CSATTRLSTDTQYF. CDR3 DNA sequence: TGCAGTGCCACGACTAGATTAAGCACAGATACGCAGTATTTT. J is TRBJ2-3 and V is TRBV20-1; maybe TRBD2 (6 bases). The CDR3 runs 14 residues. From germline, CDR1 is DFQATT and CDR2 SNEGSKA (reference sequence). The germline V and J ends were trimmed by 6 bases and 0 bases, with 13 bases remaining between them.

This clonotype showed up just a few times. The DNA for the CDR3 is TGTGCCAGCAGCTCCGGGACTAACTACAATGAGCAGTTCTTC. It yields the protein CASSSGTNYNEQFF. This chain joins TRBV7-6 and TRBJ2-1, with 7 positions matching TRBD2. CDR1 is SGHVS and CDR2 is FNYEAQ in the germline V gene. CDR3 size: 14 residues. V dropped 4 bases and J dropped 3; count of bases not matched to a gene: 3.

The table lists this clonotype with a few counts. This chain uses TRBV4-3 with TRBJ2-2, with 10 bases that match TRBD1. Germline V gene data show CDR1 as LGHNA and CDR2 as YSLEER. The junction had 12 bases not matched to a gene; V was cut back by 5 bases and J by 3 bases. The CDR3 sequence is 18 residues long. CDR3 nucleotides: TGCGCCAGCAGCACCGGGACAGGGGACCTCCTGGACACCGGGGAGCTGTTTTTT. It translates to CASSTGTGDLLDTGELFF.

The table lists this clonotype with many counts. This chain joins TRBV20-1 and TRBJ2-3; a weak D match, TRBD2 (5 bases). This CDR3 spans 11 amino acids. V gave up 5 bases and J gave up 6 bases, with 9 bases separating them. Germline CDR1 is DFQATT and CDR2 is SNEGSKA (reference sequence). The CDR3 region has the DNA TGCAGTGCTCGACGAGGGGATACGCAGTATTTT. Translating gives CSARRGDTQYF.

This clonotype was found a few times. The chain uses TRBV14 and TRBJ2-2, with D maybe TRBD2 (6 bases). The CDR3 is 16 residues long. The germline CDR1 and CDR2 sequences are SGHDN and FVKESK. Trimming removed 2 bases at V and 2 bases at J, with 12 bases between. CDR3 sequence (DNA): TGTGCCAGCAGCCAACCGCGGGGACCTAACACCGGGGAGCTGTTTTTT. Its protein is CASSQPRGPNTGELFF.

V and J are TRBV20-1 and TRBJ2-7; possible D gene TRBD1, 5 bases. Trimming removed 7 bases at V and 3 bases at J, with 16 bases between. This CDR3 comprises 13 residues. CDR1 and CDR2 from the germline V gene are DFQATT and SNEGSKA (reference sequence). CDR3 sequence: CSVMRQGRYEQYF. The CDR3 DNA reads TGCAGTGTCATGCGCCAGGGTCGCTACGAGCAGTACTTC.

This clonotype was counted a few times. V usage is TRBV29-1 and J usage is TRBJ1-5; D is perhaps TRBD1 (6 bases). V lost 4 bases to trimming and J lost 7 bases, with 17 bases between them. CDR1 SQVTM and CDR2 ANQGSEA come from the germline V gene. This CDR3 has 14 residues. The CDR3 loop is CSVAYGGAAQPQHF. Written as DNA, the CDR3 is TGCAGCGTTGCCTACGGGGGGGCCGCACAGCCCCAGCATTTT.

This clonotype was counted only a few times. V is TRBV27 and J is TRBJ2-3; D is tentatively TRBD1 or TRBD2 (6 bases each). Trimming cost V 2 bases and J 8 bases, with 17 bases left between them. Germline V lookup: CDR1 MNHEY, CDR2 SMNVEV (reference sequence). The CDR3 sequence is 15 residues long. CDR3 in DNA: TGTGCCAGCAGTTTAGGGGGGCCCAAGGGCGCTACGCAGTATTTT. The encoded protein is CASSLGGPKGATQYF.

This chain uses TRBV5-1 with TRBJ2-1, with D perhaps TRBD2 (7 bases). CDR3 size: 14 residues. V lost 2 bases and J 7 bases, leaving 13 bases between the germline ends. Per germline, CDR1 SGHRS and CDR2 YFSETQ. The CDR3 loop reads CASSFGGPRNEQFF. The CDR3 region has the DNA TGCGCCAGCAGCTTCGGGGGGCCGCGGAATGAGCAGTTCTTC.

This chain links TRBV24-1 with TRBJ2-7, with a possible D match to TRBD1 (5 bases). Per germline, CDR1 KGHDR and CDR2 SFDVKD. The CDR3 consists of 11 residues. In DNA, the CDR3 is TGTGCCACCAGAAAATCAGGGCCCCAGGGCGTC. It specifies CATRKSGPQGV.

In this sample, this clonotype turned up many times. V usage is TRBV5-1 and J usage is TRBJ2-3, with D possibly TRBD1 on 5 matching bases. The CDR3 is 14 amino acids. V was trimmed by 2 bases and J by 2 bases, leaving 9 bases between them. Germline V gene lookup returns CDR1 SGHRS and CDR2 YFSETQ. Here the CDR3 DNA reads TGCGCCAGCAGCTTACAGGAGTCCACAGATACGCAGTATTTT. Protein: CASSLQESTDTQYF.

In this sample, this clonotype turned up many times. The chain joins TRBV2 to TRBJ2-7, with no clear D. V lost 7 bases and J 3 bases, leaving 13 bases between the germline ends. Germline V lookup: CDR1 SNHLY, CDR2 FYNNEI. CDR3 size: 13 residues. Written as DNA, the CDR3 is TGTGCCAGCAACCGCGACGCTTACTACGAGCAGTACTTC. This translates into CASNRDAYYEQYF. Combining the CDR3 with reference TRBV2 and TRBJ2-7 gives the whole variable domain EPEVTQTPSHQVTQMGQEVILRCVPISNHLYFYWYRQILGQKVEFLVSFYNNEISEKSEIFDDQFSVERPDGSNFTLKIRSTKLEDSAMYFCASNRDAYYEQYFGPGTRLTVT.

This clonotype was seen ten or more times. J is TRBJ2-5 and V is TRBV5-1; D may be TRBD1 or TRBD2 (5 bases each). Looked up from germline, CDR1 is SGHRS and CDR2 is YFSETQ. The CDR3 contains 15 residues. V shed 4 bases and J shed 0 bases, with 13 bases lying between them. This CDR3 reads CASSLGEPYQETQYF. DNA for the CDR3: TGCGCCAGCAGCCTGGGGGAGCCGTACCAAGAGACCCAGTACTTC.

This clonotype was counted between two and nine times. The chain recombines TRBV6-4 with TRBJ1-1; TRBD1 agrees at 7 bases. Looked up from germline, CDR1 is MRHNA and CDR2 is SNTAGT. With 4 bases clipped from V and 8 bases from J, the junction kept 7 bases outside the gene matches. The CDR3 spans 13 residues. The CDR3 loop reads CASSAQGQEEAFF. The CDR3 coding sequence is TGTGCCAGCAGTGCCCAAGGACAGGAAGAAGCTTTCTTT.

The gene calls are TRBV20-1 and TRBJ1-6; possible D gene TRBD1, 5 bases. This CDR3 contains 13 residues. Between the trimmed V and J ends, which lost 3 bases and 5 bases, there was a span of 8 bases. The germline gives CDR1 DFQATT, CDR2 SNEGSKA (reference sequence). DNA for the CDR3: TGCAGTGCTAGGGGGCCCCATAATTCACCCCTCCACTTT. This sequence encodes CSARGPHNSPLHF.

This clonotype has only a few counts. The V gene is TRBV29-1, the J gene TRBJ1-3; D is unresolved. The CDR3 sequence is 13 residues long. Deletions cut 4 bases from V and 2 bases from J, with 9 bases between. Germline V gene data show CDR1 as SQVTM and CDR2 as ANQGSEA. The CDR3 nucleotides are TGCAGCGTTGCTGTGGGTACTGGAAACACCATATATTTT. The encoded protein is CSVAVGTGNTIYF.

CDR3 DNA: TGTGCCAGCAGCCAAGACACACGGAAAAACACCGGGGAGCTGTTTTTT. Translation: CASSQDTRKNTGELFF. The chain joins TRBV4-2 to TRBJ2-2; D is ambiguous. The CDR3 runs to 16 residues. The germline V gene has CDR1 LGHNA and CDR2 YNFKEQ. Trimming removed 0 bases from V and 2 bases from J, with 10 bases in between.

V and J are TRBV5-4 and TRBJ2-5; 8 bases agree with TRBD1. The V and J ends lost 4 bases and 2 bases, in that order; junction bases with no gene match: 13. In germline, CDR1 is SGHNT, CDR2 YYREEE (reference sequence). The CDR3 runs 17 residues. The CDR3 nucleotides are TGTGCCAGCAGCCAAAAATCCGGGACAGGACCACAAGAGACCCAGTACTTC. Translation: CASSQKSGTGPQETQYF.

The V call is TRBV6-1, the J call TRBJ2-6; tentative D call: TRBD1 (6 bases). CDR1 is MNHNS, CDR2 SASEGT, per germline. Trimming removed 3 bases from V and 2 bases from J, with 14 bases in between. The CDR3 covers 17 residues. In DNA form, the CDR3 reads TGTGCCAGCAGTGACAAGACAGGCTTGGCTGGGGCCAACGTCCTGACTTTC. Amino acids: CASSDKTGLAGANVLTF.

The chain carries TRBV12-3 or TRBV12-4 and TRBJ1-4; D ambiguous. The V gene lost 7 bases and the J gene lost 8 bases, with 8 bases spanning the gap. The CDR3 is 11 amino acids. The CDR3 DNA sequence: TGTGCCAGCATGTCTAGGGAAAAACTGTTTTTT. Translating it yields CASMSREKLFF.

Ten or more counts support this clonotype. The V gene is TRBV27, the J gene TRBJ1-5, with D possibly matching TRBD1 (6 bases). Germline V lookup: CDR1 MNHEY, CDR2 SMNVEV (reference sequence). The CDR3 contains 13 residues. The germline V and J ends were trimmed by 2 bases and 7 bases, with 9 bases remaining between them. CDR3 amino acids: CASSLGGYQPQHF. The CDR3 coding sequence is TGTGCCAGCAGTTTAGGGGGCTACCAGCCCCAGCATTTT.

The J gene is TRBJ2-5, the V gene TRBV7-3; 7 nucleotides agree with TRBD1. The CDR3 runs 16 residues. J was trimmed by 5 bases and V by 5 bases; bases with no gene match: 14. Germline assignment: CDR1 SGHTA and CDR2 FQGTGA. CDR3 sequence reads: CASSPGTAPRRETQYF. The CDR3 coding sequence is TGTGCCAGCAGCCCTGGGACAGCCCCGAGGCGGGAGACCCAGTACTTC.

This clonotype was seen more than once but under ten times. The rearrangement joins TRBV20-1 to TRBJ2-2; tentatively, D is TRBD1 or TRBD2 (5 bases each). Germline V gene sequence: CDR1 DFQATT, CDR2 SNEGSKA (reference sequence). Trimming took 3 bases from V and 1 from J, leaving 9 bases between them. This CDR3 region has 14 residues. Written as DNA, the CDR3 is TGCAGTGCTAGGAAGAGGGGGAACACCGGGGAGCTGTTTTTT. Translation: CSARKRGNTGELFF.

V gene TRBV12-3 or TRBV12-4 combines with J gene TRBJ1-1, with D hard to call. This CDR3 region has 11 residues. Trimming cost V 6 bases and J 8 bases, with 10 bases left between them. CDR3 region: CASSPSLEAFF. CDR3 nucleotides: TGTGCCAGCAGCCCCTCACTGGAAGCTTTCTTT.

This clonotype was picked up a small number of times. The chain recombines TRBV6-1 with TRBJ2-7, with TRBD1 identical over 10 bases. The CDR3 covers 15 residues. V gave up 8 bases and J gave up 2 bases; unmatched junction bases: 9. CDR1 and CDR2 (germline): MNHNS, SASEGT. CDR3 residues: CASSPAGQGTYEQYF. The DNA of the CDR3 is TGTGCCAGCTCCCCCGCGGGACAGGGGACCTACGAGCAGTACTTC.